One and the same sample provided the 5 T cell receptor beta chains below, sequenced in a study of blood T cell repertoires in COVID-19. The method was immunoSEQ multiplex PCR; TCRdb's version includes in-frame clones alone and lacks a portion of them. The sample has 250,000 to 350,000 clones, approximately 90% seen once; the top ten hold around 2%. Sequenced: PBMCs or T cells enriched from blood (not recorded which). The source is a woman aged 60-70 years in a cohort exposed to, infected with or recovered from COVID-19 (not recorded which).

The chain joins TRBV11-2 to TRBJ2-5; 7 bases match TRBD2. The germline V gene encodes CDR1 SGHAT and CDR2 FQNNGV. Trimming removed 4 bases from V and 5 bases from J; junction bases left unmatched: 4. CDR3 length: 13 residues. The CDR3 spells CASSSGLVETQYF. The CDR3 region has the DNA TGTGCCAGCAGCTCAGGACTAGTCGAGACCCAGTACTTC.

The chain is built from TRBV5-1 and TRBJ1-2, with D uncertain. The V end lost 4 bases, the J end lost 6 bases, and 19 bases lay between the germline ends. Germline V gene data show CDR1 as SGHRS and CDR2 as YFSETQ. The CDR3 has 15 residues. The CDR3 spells CASSLGPADTDGYTF. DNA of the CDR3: TGCGCCAGCAGCCTGGGTCCTGCCGATACTGATGGCTACACCTTC.

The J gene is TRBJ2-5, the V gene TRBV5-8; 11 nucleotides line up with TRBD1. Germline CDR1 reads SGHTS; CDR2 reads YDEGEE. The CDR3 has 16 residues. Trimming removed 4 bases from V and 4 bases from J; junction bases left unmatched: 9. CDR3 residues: CASSLRLGQGGETQYF. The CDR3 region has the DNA TGTGCCAGCAGCCTTAGACTGGGACAGGGGGGAGAGACCCAGTACTTC.

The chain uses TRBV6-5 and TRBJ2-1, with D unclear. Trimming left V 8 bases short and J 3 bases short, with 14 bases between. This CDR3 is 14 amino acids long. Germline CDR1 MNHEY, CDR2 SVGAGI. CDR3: CASSPSAVYNEQFF. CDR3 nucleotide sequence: TGTGCCAGCTCACCGAGCGCGGTCTACAATGAGCAGTTCTTC.

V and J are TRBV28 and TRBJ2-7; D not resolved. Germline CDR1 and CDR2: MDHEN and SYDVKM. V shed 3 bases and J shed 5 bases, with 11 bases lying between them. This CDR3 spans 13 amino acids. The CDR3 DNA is TGTGCCAGCAGTTTCCCGGGTCCGGACGAGCAGTACTTC. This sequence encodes CASSFPGPDEQYF.